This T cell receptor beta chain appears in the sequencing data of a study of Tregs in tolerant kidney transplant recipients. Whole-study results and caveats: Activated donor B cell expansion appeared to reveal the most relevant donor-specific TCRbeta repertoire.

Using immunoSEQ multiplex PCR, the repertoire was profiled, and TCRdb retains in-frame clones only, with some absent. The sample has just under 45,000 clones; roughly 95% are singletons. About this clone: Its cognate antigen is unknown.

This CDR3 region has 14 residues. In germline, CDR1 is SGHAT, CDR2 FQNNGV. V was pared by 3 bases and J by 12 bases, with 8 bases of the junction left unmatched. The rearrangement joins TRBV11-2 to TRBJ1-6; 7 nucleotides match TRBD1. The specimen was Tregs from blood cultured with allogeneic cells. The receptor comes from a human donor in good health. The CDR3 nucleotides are TGTGCCAGCAGCTTCAGACAGGGAGGTGGACCCCTCCACTTT. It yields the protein CASSFRQGGGPLHF.